This T cell receptor beta chain came from a study of a mutant IDH1 vaccine in newly diagnosed glioma. Study-level information: Before enrollment, patients got radiotherapy alone, temozolomide alone, or mostly the combination.

Profiling relied on immunoSEQ multiplex PCR, and the TCRdb table lists in-frame clones only, not all of them. The data contain around 50,000 clones, roughly 88% of them seen just once; the ten biggest clones take up around 2.5%. Study results and caveats: Pseudoprogression looked unconnected to shifts in top peripheral T cell clonotypes.

As to this clone: Its cognate antigen is unknown. This CDR3 is also generated by other DNA sequences in the sample.

The V end lost 5 bases, the J end lost 7 bases, and 9 bases lay between the germline ends. Germline CDR1 LNHNV, CDR2 YYDKDF (reference sequence). This CDR3 is 12 amino acids long. Time point meaning: baseline, week 1 (first vaccination visit). Treatment reported: pre-vaccination baseline after standard-of-care therapy. The chain employs TRBV15 and TRBJ1-5; D gene uncertain. This specimen was PBMCs, taken from a glioma patient treated with radiotherapy, temozolomide or both. The clonotype was recovered from a man aged 35-49 years with glioma. CDR3 sequence reads: CATSPPGQPQHF. The CDR3 DNA sequence: TGTGCCACCAGCCCCCCTGGGCAGCCCCAGCATTTT. The full variable domain, rest sourced from reference TRBV15 and TRBJ1-5, is DAMVIQNPRYQVTQFGKPVTLSCSQTLNHNVMYWYQQKSSQAPKLLFHYYDKDFNNEADTPDNFQSRRPNTSFCFLDIRSPGLGDTAMYLCATSPPGQPQHFGDGTRLSIL.